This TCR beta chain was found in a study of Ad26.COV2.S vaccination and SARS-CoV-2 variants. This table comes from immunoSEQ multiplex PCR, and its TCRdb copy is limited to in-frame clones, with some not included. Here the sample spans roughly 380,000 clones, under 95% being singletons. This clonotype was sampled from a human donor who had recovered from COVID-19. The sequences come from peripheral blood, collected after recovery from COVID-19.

CDR3 nucleotides: TGTGCCAGTAGTACTAGGGATTATTCACCCCTCCACTTT. This codes for CASSTRDYSPLHF. The rearrangement links TRBV19 to TRBJ1-6; D remains ambiguous. This CDR3 is 13 amino acids long. The germline V gene has CDR1 LNHDA and CDR2 SQIVND (reference sequence). V lost 4 bases and J lost 8, with 9 bases in between.